The rows below give T cell receptor beta chains drawn from one sample of a study of blood T cell repertoires in COVID-19. The method was immunoSEQ multiplex PCR; TCRdb's version includes in-frame clones alone and lacks a portion of them. The sample lists over 150,000 clones, roughly 84% occurring once. The sequencing input was PBMCs or T cells enriched from blood (not recorded which). The receptors derive from a woman aged 50 to 60 who had recovered from COVID-19. The CDR3 runs from the conserved cysteine through the conserved F or W. The D gene is left open where the match is weak. Some rows have no size entry. The others give once, few or many, or a class for an expanded clone.

J gene: TRBJ1-6; V gene: TRBV28; D gene: TRBD1; clone size: -; CDR3 DNA: TGTGCCAGCAGCTACCTAGGACAGGCCAGCTCCTATAATTCACCCCTCCACTTT; CDR3 protein: CASSYLGQASSYNSPLHF
J gene: TRBJ1-5; V gene: TRBV28; D gene: -; clone size: -; CDR3 DNA: TGTGCCAGCAGTATTACAGGCAATCAGCCCCAGCATTTT; CDR3 protein: CASSITGNQPQHF
J gene: TRBJ1-5; V gene: TRBV7-3; D gene: -; clone size: -; CDR3 DNA: TGTGCCAGCAGCTTCCCCGCCCCAGTTCAGCCCCAGCATTTT; CDR3 protein: CASSFPAPVQPQHF
J gene: TRBJ2-1; V gene: TRBV28; D gene: TRBD1; clone size: once; CDR3 DNA: TGTGCCAGCAGTGCCCGGGACAGGGCCCGGGGCACCCCCCGATACAATGAGCAGTTCTTC; CDR3 protein: CASSARDRARGTPRYNEQFF
J gene: TRBJ1-2; V gene: TRBV5-8; D gene: -; clone size: -; CDR3 DNA: TGTGCCAGCATCCCCAGGGGTGGCTACACCTTC; CDR3 protein: CASIPRGGYTF
J gene: TRBJ2-7; V gene: TRBV7-2; D gene: -; clone size: -; CDR3 DNA: TGTGCCAGCAGCTTAGAGTTTAGTAGCCACGAGCAGTACTTC; CDR3 protein: CASSLEFSSHEQYF
J gene: TRBJ1-2; V gene: TRBV2; D gene: TRBD1; clone size: -; CDR3 DNA: TGTGCCGTAACAGGGGCCATCTTGGGTGGCTACACCTTC; CDR3 protein: CAVTGAILGGYTF
J gene: TRBJ1-4; V gene: TRBV28; D gene: -; clone size: -; CDR3 DNA: TGTGCCAGCAGTTTAAGGGCAGGGTCCAGACAAAAAGCAACTAATGAAAAACTGTTTTTT; CDR3 protein: CASSLRAGSRQKATNEKLFF
J gene: TRBJ2-2; V gene: TRBV9; D gene: TRBD2; clone size: -; CDR3 DNA: TGTGCCAGCAGCCAACTAGCGGGTCCTACCGGGGAGCTGTTTTTT; CDR3 protein: CASSQLAGPTGELFF
J gene: TRBJ2-7; V gene: TRBV27; D gene: -; clone size: -; CDR3 DNA: TGTGCCAGCAGCCCTAACAGGGTCTCCTACGAGCAGTACTTC; CDR3 protein: CASSPNRVSYEQYF
J gene: TRBJ2-1; V gene: TRBV2; D gene: TRBD2; clone size: -; CDR3 DNA: TGTGCCTTCGAGCGGGAGAGGTATGAGCAGTTCTTC; CDR3 protein: CAFERERYEQFF
J gene: TRBJ2-3; V gene: TRBV19; D gene: -; clone size: -; CDR3 DNA: TGTGCCAGTAGTATCTTTTGGGGCGGCACAGATACGCAGTATTTT; CDR3 protein: CASSIFWGGTDTQYF
J gene: TRBJ2-6; V gene: TRBV5-1; D gene: -; clone size: -; CDR3 DNA: TGCGCCAGCAGCCCCGGACATACTGGGGCCAACGTCCTGACTTTC; CDR3 protein: CASSPGHTGANVLTF
J gene: TRBJ2-1; V gene: TRBV6-5; D gene: -; clone size: once; CDR3 DNA: TGTGCCAGCAGTTCCCCCGTAGCGGCGTCCTACAATGAGCAGTTCTTC; CDR3 protein: CASSSPVAASYNEQFF
J gene: TRBJ1-4; V gene: TRBV29-1; D gene: -; clone size: once; CDR3 DNA: TGCAGCGTGGGAGGCGGGAATGCTAATGAAAAACTGTTTTTT; CDR3 protein: CSVGGGNANEKLFF
J gene: TRBJ2-1; V gene: TRBV12-5; D gene: TRBD2; clone size: -; CDR3 DNA: TGTGCTAGTGGCCCAGGACTAGCGGGAAACAATGAGCAGTTCTTC; CDR3 protein: CASGPGLAGNNEQFF
J gene: TRBJ1-5; V gene: TRBV7-8; D gene: TRBD1; clone size: -; CDR3 DNA: TGTGCCAGCAGTAGATTGGACAGGATGTTTTATCAGCCCCAGCATTTT; CDR3 protein: CASSRLDRMFYQPQHF
J gene: TRBJ2-1; V gene: TRBV12-3/TRBV12-4; D gene: -; clone size: -; CDR3 DNA: TGTGCCAGCAGTAGAAGACTAAACAATGAGCAGTTCTTC; CDR3 protein: CASSRRLNNEQFF
J gene: TRBJ2-1; V gene: TRBV6-6; D gene: TRBD2; clone size: -; CDR3 DNA: TGTGCCAGCAGTCCTAGAGGTAGCGGGCTACCGGGCGCCAATGAGCAGTTCTTC; CDR3 protein: CASSPRGSGLPGANEQFF
J gene: TRBJ2-3; V gene: TRBV4-1; D gene: TRBD2; clone size: -; CDR3 DNA: TGCGCCAGCAGGGATCTAGCGGGAGGTGGGGCAGATACGCAGTATTTT; CDR3 protein: CASRDLAGGGADTQYF
J gene: TRBJ1-3; V gene: TRBV9; D gene: -; clone size: -; CDR3 DNA: TGTGCCAGCCAGGGGCAGAGCTCTGGAAACACCATATATTTT; CDR3 protein: CASQGQSSGNTIYF
J gene: TRBJ1-3; V gene: TRBV5-4; D gene: -; clone size: -; CDR3 DNA: TGTGCCAGCAGCTCGACAGGAGGTGGAAACACCATATATTTT; CDR3 protein: CASSSTGGGNTIYF
J gene: TRBJ2-1; V gene: TRBV6-2/TRBV6-3; D gene: -; clone size: -; CDR3 DNA: TGTGCCAGCAGTCAATCGGACAGCTCCTACAATGAGCAGTTCTTC; CDR3 protein: CASSQSDSSYNEQFF
J gene: TRBJ2-5; V gene: TRBV21-1; D gene: -; clone size: -; CDR3 DNA: TGTGCCAGCAGCGCAGACGTCCCGGTCAGGGAGACCCAGTACTTC; CDR3 protein: CASSADVPVRETQYF
J gene: TRBJ1-1; V gene: TRBV19; D gene: -; clone size: -; CDR3 DNA: TGTGCCAGTAGGATGGTAGGAGGCGGGGAAACTGAAGCTTTCTTT; CDR3 protein: CASRMVGGGETEAFF
J gene: TRBJ2-5; V gene: TRBV3-1/TRBV3-2; D gene: TRBD2; clone size: -; CDR3 DNA: TGTGCCAGCAGCCAAGTACTAGCGGGAGGGAGAGAGACCCAGTACTTC; CDR3 protein: CASSQVLAGGRETQYF
J gene: TRBJ1-2; V gene: TRBV30; D gene: TRBD1; clone size: -; CDR3 DNA: TGTGCCTGGAGTCGGACAGGGGTTAACTATGGCTACACCTTC; CDR3 protein: CAWSRTGVNYGYTF
J gene: TRBJ2-1; V gene: TRBV7-9; D gene: -; clone size: -; CDR3 DNA: TGTGCCAGCAGCCTAAGCACTGCAAATGAGCAGTTCTTC; CDR3 protein: CASSLSTANEQFF
J gene: TRBJ2-4; V gene: TRBV3-1/TRBV3-2; D gene: -; clone size: -; CDR3 DNA: TGTGCCAGCAGCCAAGATAGGGGACTAGCCAAAAACATTCAGTACTTC; CDR3 protein: CASSQDRGLAKNIQYF
J gene: TRBJ1-5; V gene: TRBV4-3; D gene: -; clone size: -; CDR3 DNA: TGCGCCAGCAGCCAAGAACGTAGGCCCCAGCATTTT; CDR3 protein: CASSQERRPQHF
J gene: TRBJ1-1; V gene: TRBV1; D gene: -; clone size: -; CDR3 DNA: TGCACCAGCAGCCAAAACTTGAGATGGGGGCGGTTAACTGAAGCTTTCTTT; CDR3 protein: CTSSQNLRWGRLTEAFF
J gene: TRBJ2-1; V gene: TRBV5-1; D gene: -; clone size: once; CDR3 DNA: TGCGCCAGCAGCTTGGTTACGAGCTCCTACAATGAGCAGTTCTTC; CDR3 protein: CASSLVTSSYNEQFF